The 23 T cell receptor beta chains given below trace back to one sample, sequenced in a study of T-cell memory formation after mild COVID-19. TCRdb reprocessed the 5' RACE reads via MiXCR and lists one record per CDR3 protein. The table records around 200,000 distinct CDR3 sequences, approximately 17% of them present only once. The sequencing input was PBMCs or a T cell subset sorted from them (not recorded which). The origin of the receptors is a man aged 18 to 30 who had mild COVID-19 (a few samples of this study predate the infection). Cell type and time point are not known.

The V and J genes are TRBV20-1 and TRBJ2-7, with D maybe TRBD2 (6 bases). Trimming pared 6 bases from V and 3 bases from J, leaving 27 bases between. The CDR3 runs 17 residues. Per germline, CDR1 DFQATT and CDR2 SNEGSKA (reference sequence). The CDR3 DNA sequence: TGCAGTGCAACTCCGATTGCGGGGCCCGGAGGGTACTACGAGCAGTACTTC. It codes for CSATPIAGPGGYYEQYF.

This chain uses TRBV4-3 with TRBJ2-5; D tentatively reads TRBD1 or TRBD2 (5 bases each). This CDR3 comprises 14 residues. The V and J ends lost 0 bases and 5 bases respectively, with 10 bases between them. CDR1 and CDR2 from the germline V gene are LGHNA and YSLEER. In DNA form, the CDR3 reads TGCGCCAGCAGCCAAGAGGGGACGTCGGAGACCCAGTACTTC. The encoded protein is CASSQEGTSETQYF.

The rearrangement joins TRBV20-1 to TRBJ1-4; no reliable D call. V lost 6 bases to trimming and J lost 4 bases, with 15 bases between them. The length of the CDR3 is 14 residues. Germline-derived CDR1 and CDR2 are DFQATT and SNEGSKA (reference sequence). CDR3 loop: CSAPVGSDNEKLFF. The CDR3 DNA is TGCAGTGCCCCCGTTGGGTCGGATAATGAAAAACTGTTTTTT.

In regard to this clonotype: Mismatch with germline at one junction end may stem from a read error. This chain joins TRBV7-9 and TRBJ2-5; D is perhaps TRBD2 (5 bases). Germline CDR1 is SEHNR and CDR2 is FQNEAQ (reference sequence). This CDR3 contains 14 residues. The CDR3 loop is CASSPQTTQQTQYF. The CDR3 bases are TGTGCCAGCAGCCCCCAGACTACCCAACAGACCCAGTACTTC.

The chain couples TRBV6-5 to TRBJ1-5; the D gene is possibly TRBD1 (5 bases). The germline V gene encodes CDR1 MNHEY and CDR2 SVGAGI. Deletions cut 10 bases from V and 9 bases from J, with 13 bases between. The CDR3 runs 11 residues. The CDR3 DNA sequence: TGTGCCACCCGGGGGTTACGGCCCCAGCATTTT. Translating gives CATRGLRPQHF.

This clonotype was counted between two and nine times. This chain joins TRBV4-2 and TRBJ2-3; possibly TRBD1 or TRBD2 for D (6 bases each). The germline V and J ends were trimmed by 4 bases and 4 bases, with 18 bases remaining between them. This CDR3 comprises 16 residues. Germline values: CDR1 LGHNA, CDR2 YNFKEQ. The CDR3 sequence is CASSRSLGGSADTQYF. The DNA for the CDR3 is TGTGCCAGCAGCCGGTCACTGGGGGGCTCGGCAGATACGCAGTATTTT.

This rearrangement joins TRBV7-2 to TRBJ1-1; the D is unclear. V dropped 0 bases and J dropped 4 bases, with 9 bases sitting between them. CDR3 length equals 14 residues. Germline V gene sequence: CDR1 SGHTA, CDR2 FQGNSA. Here the CDR3 reads CASSLAAIGTEAFF. CDR3 nucleotide sequence: TGTGCCAGCAGCTTAGCAGCGATTGGCACTGAAGCTTTCTTT. Filled out from reference TRBV7-2 and TRBJ1-1, the complete variable domain reads GAGVSQSPSNKVTEKGKDVELRCDPISGHTALYWYRQSLGQGLEFLIYFQGNSAPDKSGLPSDRFSAERTGGSVSTLTIQRTQQEDSAVYLCASSLAAIGTEAFFGQGTRLTVV.

The rearrangement joins TRBV7-3 to TRBJ1-1, with 11 positions matching TRBD1. This CDR3 region has 16 residues. After removal of 5 bases from V and 4 bases from J, the junction contained 9 bases not matched to a gene. The V gene's germline CDR1 is SGHTA and CDR2 FQGTGA. The CDR3 reads CASSPGHGTGGTEAFF. The DNA of the CDR3 is TGTGCCAGCAGCCCAGGGCATGGGACAGGGGGCACTGAAGCTTTCTTT.

J is TRBJ1-3 and V is TRBV6-1; the D gene is possibly TRBD1 (5 bases). V gave up 4 bases and J gave up 2 bases, with 9 bases separating them. Germline loops: CDR1 MNHNS, CDR2 SASEGT. This CDR3 is built from 14 residues. CDR3 sequence: CASSVPGTGNTIYF. CDR3 nucleotide sequence: TGTGCCAGCAGTGTCCCAGGGACTGGAAACACCATATATTTT.

This clonotype was recorded a few times. CDR3 bases: TGCGCCAGCAGCTCACCTAAGGAGGATGGCTACACCTTC. This gives the protein CASSSPKEDGYTF. The rearrangement joins TRBV5-1 to TRBJ1-2; D remains ambiguous. The germline V gene encodes CDR1 SGHRS and CDR2 YFSETQ. The CDR3 covers 13 residues. V dropped 3 bases and J dropped 6 bases, with 12 bases sitting between them.

This clonotype was seen a few times. The chain couples TRBV2 to TRBJ1-5; no clear D gene. The germline CDR1 and CDR2 sequences are SNHLY and FYNNEI. Trimming stripped 4 bases from V and 0 bases from J, with 10 bases between. The CDR3 contains 15 residues. This chain's CDR3 is CASSADRYSNQPQHF. CDR3 in DNA: TGTGCCAGCAGTGCAGACCGATATAGCAATCAGCCCCAGCATTTT.

This clonotype was counted a few times. This chain connects TRBV10-3 to TRBJ1-1; 7 nucleotides align to TRBD1. V lost 4 bases and J lost 11; bases outside the gene matches: 16. The CDR3 runs to 15 residues. Germline CDR1 is ENHRY and CDR2 is SYGVKD. In DNA form, the CDR3 reads TGTGCCATCAGTGGACCAGAGGGGCCGGGACAGTATGCTTTCTTT. Amino acid sequence: CAISGPEGPGQYAFF.

The rearrangement links TRBV7-9 to TRBJ2-5, with 9 bases matching TRBD2. CDR1 and CDR2 from the germline V gene are SEHNR and FQNEAQ (reference sequence). The CDR3 covers 14 residues. V was clipped by 5 bases and J by 5 bases; unmatched bases: 6. The CDR3 loop reads CASSDSGSGETQYF. Written as DNA, the CDR3 is TGTGCCAGCAGCGATAGCGGGAGTGGGGAGACCCAGTACTTC.

V is TRBV12-3 or TRBV12-4 and J is TRBJ1-1; the D is unclear. Trimming left V 3 bases short and J 1 base short, with 9 bases between. The CDR3 is 14 amino acids. DNA for the CDR3: TGTGCCAGCAGTTTTGTGCAGGCGAACACTGAAGCTTTCTTT. Protein product: CASSFVQANTEAFF.

The rearrangement uses TRBV2 and TRBJ1-1, with D possibly matching TRBD1 (5 bases). V was pared by 7 bases and J by 6 bases, with 9 bases between. The CDR3 is made up of 11 amino acids. Per the germline V gene, CDR1 is SNHLY and CDR2 is FYNNEI. The CDR3 sequence: CASTPGAEAFF. The CDR3 DNA follows: TGTGCCAGCACCCCGGGGGCTGAAGCTTTCTTT. The whole variable domain, filled in from reference TRBV2 and TRBJ1-1, reads EPEVTQTPSHQVTQMGQEVILRCVPISNHLYFYWYRQILGQKVEFLVSFYNNEISEKSEIFDDQFSVERPDGSNFTLKIRSTKLEDSAMYFCASTPGAEAFFGQGTRLTVV.

This clonotype was counted ten times or more. The CDR3 DNA reads TGTGCCAGCAGTCGAATATCCGGGACAGGGGGGGATCAGCCCCAGCATTTT. This sequence encodes CASSRISGTGGDQPQHF. This chain connects TRBV6-5 to TRBJ1-5, with 11 bases identical to TRBD1. The CDR3 is 17 amino acids. The V gene end was trimmed by 5 bases and the J gene end by 5 bases; junction bases not matched to a gene: 11. In germline, CDR1 is MNHEY, CDR2 SVGAGI.

This clonotype was seen only a few times. The CDR3 nucleotides read TGTGCCAGTAGTATAGGGGGAAGCTATGGCTACACCTTC. It codes for CASSIGGSYGYTF. The genes are TRBV19 and TRBJ1-2, with D unresolved. Trimming removed 1 base at V and 4 bases at J, with 7 bases between. The V gene's germline CDR1 is LNHDA and CDR2 SQIVND (reference sequence). This CDR3 is built from 13 residues. Full variable domain (remainder filled in from reference TRBV19 and TRBJ1-2): DGGITQSPKYLFRKEGQNVTLSCEQNLNHDAMYWYRQDPGQGLRLIYYSQIVNDFQKGDIAEGYSVSREKKESFPLTVTSAQKNPTAFYLCASSIGGSYGYTFGSGTRLTVV.

The rearrangement joins TRBV7-2 to TRBJ1-6; 10 positions match TRBD1. CDR3 size: 15 residues. Per germline, CDR1 SGHTA and CDR2 FQGNSA. J lost 10 bases, V lost 1 base, and 4 bases had no gene match. The CDR3 is CASSLGGTGESPLHF. The CDR3 DNA sequence: TGTGCCAGCAGCTTAGGAGGGACAGGGGAGTCACCCCTCCACTTT.

The chain employs TRBV4-1 and TRBJ2-5, with 12 nucleotides matching TRBD1. After removal of 0 bases from V and 6 bases from J, the junction contained 2 bases not matched to a gene. Germline V CDR1 and CDR2: MGHRA, YSYEKL. The CDR3 loop spans 15 amino acids. The CDR3 nucleotides read TGCGCCAGCAGCCAAGATGGGACAGGGGGCAAGACCCAGTACTTC. Translating gives CASSQDGTGGKTQYF.

This clonotype was counted between two and nine times. The DNA for the CDR3 is TGCAGTGCTAGCCGGGGGGGCAATGAGCAGTTCTTC. Translating it yields CSASRGGNEQFF. The chain combines TRBV20-1 with TRBJ2-1; 8 bases align to TRBD2. CDR3 length equals 12 residues. From germline, CDR1 is DFQATT and CDR2 SNEGSKA (reference sequence). The V segment lost 3 bases and the J segment 6 bases; nucleotides outside the gene matches: 1.

This chain uses TRBV30 with TRBJ2-3, with unresolved D. CDR1 and CDR2 from the germline V gene are GTSNPN and SVGIG (reference sequence). The CDR3 covers 11 residues. Trimming pared 4 bases from V and 0 bases from J, leaving 2 bases between. The CDR3 protein is CAWTSTDTQYF. For the CDR3, the DNA is TGTGCCTGGACTAGCACAGATACGCAGTATTTT. The full variable domain, with the rest looked up from reference TRBV30 and TRBJ2-3, is SQTIHQWPATLVQPVGSPLSLECTVEGTSNPNLYWYRQAAGRGLQLLFYSVGIGQISSEVPQNLSASRPQDRQFILSSKKLLLSDSGFYLCAWTSTDTQYFGPGTRLTVL.

CDR3 amino acids: CASSSPPQGADEQFF. DNA of the CDR3: TGTGCCAGCAGTTCCCCCCCGCAGGGAGCGGATGAGCAGTTCTTC. The chain is built from TRBV12-3 or TRBV12-4 and TRBJ2-1; D tentatively reads TRBD1 or TRBD2 (5 bases each). CDR3 length: 15 amino acids. V shed 4 bases and J shed 8 bases, with 18 bases lying between them.

V usage is TRBV4-1 and J usage is TRBJ1-3; the D is unclear. Trimming took off 0 bases at V and 0 bases at J, with 9 bases between the two ends. Germline assignment: CDR1 MGHRA and CDR2 YSYEKL. The CDR3 covers 16 residues. The CDR3 coding sequence is TGCGCCAGCAGCCAAGAGGTGGCCTCCTCTGGAAACACCATATATTTT. This encodes CASSQEVASSGNTIYF.